Given below is one TCR beta chain in context. Its specificity is unknown. This entry comes from a study of monozygotic twins with inflammatory bowel disease. Whole-study results and caveats: Compared with healthy twins, IBD patients shared fewer clonotypes with others, especially with disease activity. Discrimination among different T cell subtypes was not achievable.

Researchers used template switching to add UMIs featuring a 6-nucleotide sample barcode. TCRalpha and TCRbeta cDNA went through nested PCRs of roughly 16 and 10 cycles, two in total. TCRdb re-called the 5' RACE reads and shows each CDR3 protein once, DNA omitted. The sample holds about 450,000 distinct CDR3 sequences. The sequenced material came from blood. The source of this sequence is a human donor with ulcerative colitis or Crohn's disease, or a healthy co-twin of an affected twin (not recorded which).

This CDR3 reads CASSVNCYEQYF. This chain links TRBV25-1 with TRBJ2-7. The CDR3 is 12 amino acids. CDR1 is MGHDK and CDR2 is SYGVNS in the germline V gene.